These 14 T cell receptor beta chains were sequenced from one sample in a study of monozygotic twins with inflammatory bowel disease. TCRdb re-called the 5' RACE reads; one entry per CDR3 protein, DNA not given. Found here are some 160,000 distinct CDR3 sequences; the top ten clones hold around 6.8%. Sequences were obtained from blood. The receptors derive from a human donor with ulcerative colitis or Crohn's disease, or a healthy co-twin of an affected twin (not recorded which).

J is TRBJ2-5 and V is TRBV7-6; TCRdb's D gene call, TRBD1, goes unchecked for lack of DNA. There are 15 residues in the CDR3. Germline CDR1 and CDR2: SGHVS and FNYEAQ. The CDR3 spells CASSTTGGGGETQYF.

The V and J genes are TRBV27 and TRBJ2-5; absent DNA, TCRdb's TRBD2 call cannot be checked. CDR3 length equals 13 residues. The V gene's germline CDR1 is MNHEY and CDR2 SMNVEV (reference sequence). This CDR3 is CASSSRWGETQYF.

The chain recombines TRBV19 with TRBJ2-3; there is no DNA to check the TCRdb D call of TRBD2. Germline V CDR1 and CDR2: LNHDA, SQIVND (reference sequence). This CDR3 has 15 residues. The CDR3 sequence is CASSPLGRGFDTQYF.

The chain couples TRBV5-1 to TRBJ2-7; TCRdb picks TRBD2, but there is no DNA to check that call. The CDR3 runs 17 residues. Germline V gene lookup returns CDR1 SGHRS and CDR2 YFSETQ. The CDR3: CASSGLGGARSSSEQYF. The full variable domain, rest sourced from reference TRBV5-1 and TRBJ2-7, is KAGVTQTPRYLIKTRGQQVTLSCSPISGHRSVSWYQQTPGQGLQFLFEYFSETQRNKGNFPGRFSGRQFSNSRSEMNVSTLELGDSALYLCASSGLGGARSSSEQYFGPGTRLTVT.

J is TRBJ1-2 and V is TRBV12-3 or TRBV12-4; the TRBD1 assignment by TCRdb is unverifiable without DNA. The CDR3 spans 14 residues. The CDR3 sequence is CASSPTGRIYGYTF.

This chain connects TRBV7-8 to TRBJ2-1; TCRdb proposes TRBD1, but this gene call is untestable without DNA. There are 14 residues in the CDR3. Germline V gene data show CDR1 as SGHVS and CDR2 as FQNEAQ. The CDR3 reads CASSLLGSRDEQFF.

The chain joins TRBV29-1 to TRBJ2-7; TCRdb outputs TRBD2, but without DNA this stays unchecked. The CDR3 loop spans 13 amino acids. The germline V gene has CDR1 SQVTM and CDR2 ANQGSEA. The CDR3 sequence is CSVEGWETREQYF.

CDR3 protein: CASSFDRVGSPLHF. The V and J genes are TRBV7-9 and TRBJ1-6; the D call of TRBD1 rests on TCRdb alone, since no DNA is present to check it. CDR1 and CDR2 (germline): SEHNR, FQNEAQ (reference sequence). This CDR3 is built from 14 residues.

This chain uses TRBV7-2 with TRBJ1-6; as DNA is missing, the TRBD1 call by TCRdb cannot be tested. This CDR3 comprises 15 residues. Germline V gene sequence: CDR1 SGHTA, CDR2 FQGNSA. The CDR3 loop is CASSADRVFRSPLHF.

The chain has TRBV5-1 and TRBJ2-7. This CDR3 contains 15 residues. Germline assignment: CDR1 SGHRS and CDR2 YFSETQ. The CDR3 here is CASSLGMIELYEQYF.

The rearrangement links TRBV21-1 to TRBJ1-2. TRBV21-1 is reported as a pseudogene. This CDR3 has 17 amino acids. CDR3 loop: CASSKGLGRRFMYGYTF.

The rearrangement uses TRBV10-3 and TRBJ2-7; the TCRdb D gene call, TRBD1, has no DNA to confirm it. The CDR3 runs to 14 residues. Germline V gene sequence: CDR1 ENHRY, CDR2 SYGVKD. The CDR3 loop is CAISPDRDSYVQYF.

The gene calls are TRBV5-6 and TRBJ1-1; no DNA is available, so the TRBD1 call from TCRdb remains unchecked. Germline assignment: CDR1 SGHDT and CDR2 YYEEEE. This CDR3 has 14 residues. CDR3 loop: CASSIPPWNTEAFF.

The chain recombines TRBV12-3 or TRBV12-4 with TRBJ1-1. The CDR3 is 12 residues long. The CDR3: CASSLGTTEAFF.